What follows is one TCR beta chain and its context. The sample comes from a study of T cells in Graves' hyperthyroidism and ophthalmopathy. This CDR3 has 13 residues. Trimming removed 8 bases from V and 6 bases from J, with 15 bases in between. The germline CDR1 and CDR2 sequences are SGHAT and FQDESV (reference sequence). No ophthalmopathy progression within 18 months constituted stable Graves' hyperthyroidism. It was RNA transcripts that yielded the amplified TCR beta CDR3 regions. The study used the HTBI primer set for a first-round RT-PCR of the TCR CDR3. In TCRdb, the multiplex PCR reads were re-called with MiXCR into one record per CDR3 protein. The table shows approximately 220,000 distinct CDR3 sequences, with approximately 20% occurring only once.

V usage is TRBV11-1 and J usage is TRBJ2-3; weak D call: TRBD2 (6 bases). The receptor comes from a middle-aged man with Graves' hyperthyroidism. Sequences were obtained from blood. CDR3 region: CASVRELQDTQYF. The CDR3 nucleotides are TGTGCCAGCGTCCGGGAGTTGCAGGATACGCAGTATTTT. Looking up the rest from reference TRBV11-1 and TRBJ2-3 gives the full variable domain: EAEVAQSPRYKITEKSQAVAFWCDPISGHATLYWYRQILGQGPELLVQFQDESVVDDSQLPKDRFSAERLKGVDSTLKIQPAELGDSAMYLCASVRELQDTQYFGPGTRLTVL.